This T cell receptor (beta chain) was sequenced for a study of cytomegalovirus exposure and HLA in healthy donors. The CDR3 consists of 14 residues. V was clipped by 8 bases and J by 2 bases, with 15 bases between them. CDR1 MNHNS and CDR2 SASEGT come from the germline V gene. PCR used 60 Vbeta primers and 13 Jbeta primers. TCRdb's copy holds only in-frame clones and misses some; the assay was immunoSEQ multiplex PCR. The sample lists about 170,000 clones, just over 75% occurring once. Notes on the study in general: Rare TCR sequences predominated, though certain public TCRs were found in many donors. Being indistinguishable, some V segments were excluded, TRBV6-2 and TRBV6-3 among them.

Note on this clone: Its antigen is unknown.

The sequence derives from a woman in her twenties or thirties in good health and CMV-seropositive. What was sequenced was PBMCs. The V and J genes are TRBV6-1 and TRBJ1-2, with TRBD1 as a possible D gene (5 bases). The CDR3 DNA reads as TGTGCCAGCGATCAGGCTACAGGAAACTATGGCTACACCTTC. It translates to CASDQATGNYGYTF.